Listed below are T cell receptor beta chains from one sample, sequenced in a study of beta chain features in type 1 diabetes. TCRdb keeps only in-frame clones here, not all; method: immunoSEQ multiplex PCR. The sample yields 600,000 to 750,000 clones, around 12% seen once. Sequences were obtained from naive CD4+ T cells from blood. These receptors were collected from a man aged 30 to 39 with type 1 diabetes. CDR3s include the opening cysteine and the closing phenylalanine or tryptophan. The order of the fields is D gene, clone size, J gene, V gene, CDR3 protein, CDR3 DNA. The D gene is left open where the match is weak. The listing skips clone size in some rows; elsewhere it reads once, few, many or a size class.

TRBD1,few,TRBJ2-3,TRBV2,CAGQTGERTDTQYF,TGTGCCGGACAGACAGGGGAGAGGACAGATACGCAGTATTTT
-,-,TRBJ2-7,TRBV7-2,CASSLALGAQGAVEQYF,TGTGCCAGCAGCTTAGCTTTGGGGGCCCAGGGAGCGGTCGAGCAGTACTTC
TRBD1,few,TRBJ2-7,TRBV9,CASSGRTGDYEQYF,TGTGCCAGCAGCGGGCGGACAGGAGACTACGAGCAGTACTTC
TRBD2,few,TRBJ2-3,TRBV5-1,CASSSTSGGAADTQYF,TGCGCCAGCAGCTCAACTAGCGGGGGGGCGGCAGATACGCAGTATTTT
TRBD2,-,TRBJ2-3,TRBV7-8,CASSLTSGANTQYF,TGTGCCAGCAGCTTAACTAGCGGGGCAAATACGCAGTATTTT
-,few,TRBJ1-1,TRBV19,CASSIAGSVTEAFF,TGTGCCAGTAGTATAGCCGGGTCGGTCACTGAAGCTTTCTTT
TRBD1,-,TRBJ2-3,TRBV19,CASSGDRGQDTQYF,TGTGCCAGTAGTGGGGACAGGGGGCAGGATACGCAGTATTTT
-,few,TRBJ2-3,TRBV4-1,CASSQVGTADTQYF,TGCGCCAGCAGCCAAGTGGGGACTGCCGATACGCAGTATTTT
-,few,TRBJ2-3,TRBV10-3,CAISVGTSTDTQYF,TGTGCCATCAGTGTCGGGACTAGCACAGATACGCAGTATTTT
-,few,TRBJ1-1,TRBV4-3,CASSPEPWGEAFF,TGCGCCAGCAGCCCTGAACCCTGGGGTGAAGCTTTCTTT
-,-,TRBJ2-1,TRBV5-1,CASSLDGDPYNEQFF,TGCGCCAGCAGCTTGGACGGGGACCCCTACAATGAGCAGTTCTTC
-,few,TRBJ2-3,TRBV10-2,CASLMVAQPRDTQYF,TGCGCCAGCCTGATGGTTGCCCAACCCAGAGATACGCAGTATTTT
TRBD2,-,TRBJ2-1,TRBV19,CASSGTSASNEQFF,TGTGCCAGTAGCGGGACTAGCGCTTCCAATGAGCAGTTCTTC
-,-,TRBJ2-2,TRBV5-1,CASSLSGVTGELFF,TGCGCCAGCAGCTTGTCGGGGGTCACCGGGGAGCTGTTTTTT
-,-,TRBJ1-6,TRBV19,CASRSESSYNSPLHF,TGTGCCAGTAGATCGGAAAGCTCCTATAATTCACCCCTCCACTTT
TRBD1,-,TRBJ2-1,TRBV9,CASGTGGSYNEQFF,TGTGCCAGCGGGACAGGGGGCTCTTACAATGAGCAGTTCTTC
-,-,TRBJ1-2,TRBV7-9,CATGRSATFYGYTF,TGTGCCACCGGCCGGTCCGCAACCTTCTATGGCTACACCTTC
-,few,TRBJ2-7,TRBV4-2,CASSDPARDSYEQYF,TGTGCCAGCAGTGACCCTGCTCGGGATTCCTACGAGCAGTACTTC
-,-,TRBJ1-6,TRBV30,CAWSVRVGRLGSPLHF,TGTGCCTGGAGTGTAAGGGTGGGTCGGTTAGGTTCACCCCTCCACTTT
-,-,TRBJ2-1,TRBV5-1,CASSSQTGTILREQFF,TGCGCCAGCAGCTCCCAAACCGGGACAATCCTTCGGGAGCAGTTCTTC
-,few,TRBJ2-4,TRBV5-1,CASSPGRTPGSNIQYF,TGCGCCAGCAGCCCCGGCCGAACTCCGGGATCAAACATTCAGTACTTC
-,-,TRBJ1-2,TRBV4-2,CASSQDGSIAGVGYGYTF,TGTGCCAGCAGCCAAGATGGTAGTATAGCGGGAGTTGGCTATGGCTACACCTTC
TRBD1,-,TRBJ2-1,TRBV5-1,CASSDRGSSYNEQFF,TGCGCCAGCAGCGACAGGGGGAGCTCCTACAATGAGCAGTTCTTC
TRBD1,few,TRBJ1-6,TRBV9,CASSATGRGRLRDSPLHF,TGTGCCAGCAGCGCGACTGGCAGGGGGCGTTTAAGGGATTCACCCCTCCACTTT
-,few,TRBJ2-3,TRBV4-2,CASSHPTRVGTQYF,TGTGCCAGCAGCCACCCAACCCGGGTTGGTACGCAGTATTTT